The present entry profiles one T cell receptor (beta chain) with its context. Its antigen specificity is not known. Base qualities are not recorded, but no much larger clone differs from it by a single base. The data were obtained in a study of shared clonotypes between healthy human individuals (TCRdb year 2020). Context from the whole study: Two women and a few men aged 18 to 49 years were included in the cohort. Each donor's leukapheresis produced roughly between roughly 0.85 and 9.5 billion PBMCs. Different laboratories and diverse techniques were used to prepare libraries and sequence TCR repertoires, to increase sequencing depth and limit assay-specific biases. Per donor, three plates each were used for CD4 naive and CD4 memory, two for CD8 naive, and one for CD8 memory. To estimate repertoire size and how much clonotype sharing occurs between individuals, the study deeply sequenced the blood TCR repertoires of five healthy adults. Overall results and qualifications from the work: Pairwise subsampling indicated that sequencing depth was expected to affect the degree of clonotype sharing among donors. Across a handful of donors, about 5.2% of naive CD4, more than 3% of naive CD8, 2.3% of memory CD4, and around 0.4% of memory CD8 clonotypes were shared. Even with the large sequencing depth, rarefaction of the sorted-subset datasets indicated that sequencing was incomplete. The genetic and exposure-history diversity represented was limited by the small number of donors. Only blood was sampled, and tissue TCR repertoires likely differ from those in blood. Naive subsets generally had larger estimated clonotype richness than memory subsets. Higher generation probabilities were observed for clonotypes shared by all four sorted-subset donors than for non-shared clonotypes.

TCR CDR3 regions were amplified from genomic DNA by multiplex PCR using the deep immunoSEQ assay. Extracted genomic DNA from each cell subset was distributed evenly across all wells of several immunoSEQ 96-well plates, and each plate was treated as a replicate. Each replicate PCR for sorted subsets received around 210 ng genomic DNA, equal to about 29,000 T cell genomes. The purified libraries were quantified using a Qubit 3.0 fluorometer, sized with a Bioanalyzer 2100, and then quantified again using the KAPA Library Quantification kit. Every immunoSEQ 96-well plate was sequenced on a dedicated single-read 150-cycle Illumina NextSeq 550 flow cell. The original pipeline was this. Because the immunoSEQ output held only junctional sequences and lacked quality scores, the filtering could not match the filtering applied to full-length reads. Sequences were annotated with PyIR, a Python wrapper for IgBLAST v1.9, using IMGT germline references to assign V/J genes and CDR3. Reads were removed for weak V/J assignments (E-value above 1e-6), missing CDR3, stop codons, out-of-frame junctions, or ambiguous translated residues. V3J clonotypes were defined as sequences sharing the same inferred V gene, J gene, and CDR3 amino acid sequence. Percentage overlap between repertoires was calculated by dividing the number of shared unique clonotypes by the size of the smaller repertoire. Three approaches were used to assess repertoire richness: RTK rarefaction, the Chao1 estimator, and Recon v2.1 estimates of unobserved clonotypes. OLGA was used to compute generation probabilities for all TCRbeta clonotypes that the gDNA method yielded from several donors. Sourced from immuneACCESS, this table was stored by TCRdb with only in-frame sequences that have V and J called. A share of the clones is absent; for the studies checked, an unresolved V gene accounts for under half, and the remainder has no known explanation. V, J and clone size are those of that table, while D and trimming were read from the DNA. This sample holds approximately 740,000 clones; 85% to 95% were observed only once. The ten most abundant clones make up 24% of the sample.

For the CD8 naive samples, CD45RO-negative cells were positively selected for CCR7, yielding a CD45RA+CCR7+ population from which TemRA cells were excluded. The donors were healthy, HIV-negative adults with no recently reported acute infections or vaccinations. Only Caucasian adults living in Nashville, Tennessee, USA were represented among the donors. After blood collection by leukapheresis, PBMCs were isolated using Ficoll-Histopaque density gradient centrifugation and then cryopreserved in the vapor phase of liquid nitrogen. Analytical flow cytometry was used to check the purity and quantity of every magnetically sorted T cell population. Genomic DNA was isolated from each sorted fraction and quantified by UV absorbance on a Nanodrop 2000c. Trimming takes 5 bases off V and 7 bases off J; junction bases not matched to a gene: 15. CDR1 and CDR2 are drawn from the germline V gene (reference sequence): MNHEY, SMNVEV. From its cysteine to its phenylalanine, the CDR3 spans 18 amino acids. The only DNA kept is the CDR3, 54 bases in frame from the first base.

Source material: naive CD8+ T cells sorted from blood. The cell subset or site label, as the study defines it: CD45RA+CCR7+. The V gene is TRBV27 and the J gene is TRBJ2-2, and 11 bases in between align with TRBD2. This receptor was obtained from a man aged 25-45 years in good health. Here is the DNA: TGTGCCAGCAGTCCCATAGCGGGAGGGCCTTTTGGGGGCGGGGAGCTGTTTTTT. Its product reads: CASSPIAGGPFGGGELFF.